These 20 T cell receptor beta chains share one sample of origin, sequenced in a study of blood T cell repertoires in COVID-19 (dated by TCRdb to 2020 to 2022). The method behind the library was the immunoSEQ multiplex PCR assay. TCRdb holds this immuneACCESS table with in-frame rearrangements only. Some clones are missing; in checked studies, unresolved V genes explain under half, and the rest has no known cause. For this sample there are about 200,000 clones; about 90% appear just once. The ten largest account for approximately 2.2% of the sample. The specimen was PBMCs or T cells enriched from blood (not recorded which). Receptors were obtained from a woman aged 25 to 39 who had recovered from COVID-19.

The V and J genes are TRBV5-1 and TRBJ1-4; tentatively, D is TRBD1 (6 bases). V was trimmed by 0 bases and J by 6 bases, leaving 9 bases between them. Germline CDR1 and CDR2: SGHRS and YFSETQ. The CDR3 runs to 14 residues. This chain's CDR3 is CASSLVQGDEKLFF. The DNA for the CDR3 is TGCGCCAGCAGCTTGGTACAGGGTGATGAAAAACTGTTTTTT.

The chain has TRBV5-1 and TRBJ2-3; 9 bases map to TRBD2. Germline V gives CDR1 SGHRS, CDR2 YFSETQ. V lost 4 bases to trimming and J lost 2 bases; unmatched junction nucleotides: 8. The CDR3 is made up of 16 amino acids. This chain's CDR3 is CASSTDGLASTDTQYF. The CDR3 nucleotides are TGCGCCAGCAGCACTGATGGACTAGCGTCCACAGATACGCAGTATTTT.

The chain uses TRBV24-1 and TRBJ2-1; D may be TRBD2 (6 bases). CDR3 size: 13 residues. In germline, CDR1 is KGHDR, CDR2 SFDVKD. V was shortened by 4 bases and J by 6 bases, with 9 bases between the two germline ends. The CDR3 DNA reads TGTGCCACCAGTGAGCCAGCGGGCAATGAGCAGTTCTTC. Translated, it gives CATSEPAGNEQFF.

V gene TRBV11-2 combines with J gene TRBJ1-1, with D possibly TRBD1 on 6 matching bases. V shed 3 bases and J shed 6 bases, with 14 bases lying between them. Germline loops: CDR1 SGHAT, CDR2 FQNNGV. The length of the CDR3 is 14 residues. The CDR3 bases are TGTGCCAGCAGCTTTGCAGGGGTAGTGGCTGAAGCTTTCTTT. It yields the protein CASSFAGVVAEAFF.

The chain couples TRBV9 to TRBJ2-5, with 9 bases aligning to TRBD1. CDR1 SGDLS and CDR2 YYNGEE come from the germline V gene. The CDR3 runs 17 residues. Losses at the gene ends were 4 bases for V and 4 bases for J; bases not matched to a gene: 14. The CDR3 sequence is CASSPGTGPEDGETQYF. The CDR3 bases are TGTGCCAGCAGCCCCGGGACAGGGCCGGAGGATGGAGAGACCCAGTACTTC.

This clone is a singleton in its sample. The J gene is TRBJ1-5, the V gene TRBV29-1; 10 bases align to TRBD1. The V gene's germline CDR1 is SQVTM and CDR2 ANQGSEA. The CDR3 length is 15 residues. Trimming took 3 bases from V and 6 from J; bases not matched to a gene: 8. CDR3 in amino acids: CSVERGQGRSQPQHF. CDR3 sequence (DNA): TGCAGCGTTGAGAGGGGACAGGGGCGATCTCAGCCCCAGCATTTT.

The CDR3 nucleotides read TGTGCCAGCAGCTCGGACAGAGAAGAGACCCAGTACTTC. Amino acids: CASSSDREETQYF. V and J are TRBV7-3 and TRBJ2-5; TRBD1 is a possible D gene (6 bases). The CDR3 is 13 residues long. The germline V gene has CDR1 SGHTA and CDR2 FQGTGA. The V gene lost 4 bases and the J gene lost 3 bases, with 9 bases spanning the gap.

V gene TRBV12-5 combines with J gene TRBJ1-6, with 8 bases that match TRBD1. Germline-derived CDR1 and CDR2 are LGHNT and FRNRAP. V shed 1 base and J 7 bases; nucleotides not matched to a gene: 3. The CDR3 has 15 residues. CDR3 amino acids: CASGLAGTGNSPLHF. The CDR3 coding sequence is TGTGCTAGTGGTTTGGCCGGGACAGGCAATTCACCCCTCCACTTT. Combining the CDR3 with reference TRBV12-5 and TRBJ1-6 gives the whole variable domain DARVTQTPRHKVTEMGQEVTMRCQPILGHNTVFWYRQTMMQGLELLAYFRNRAPLDDSGMPKDRFSAEMPDATLATLKIQPSEPRDSAVYFCASGLAGTGNSPLHFGNGTRLTVT.

The chain joins TRBV24-1 to TRBJ2-3; 12 bases map to TRBD2. Looked up from germline, CDR1 is KGHDR and CDR2 is SFDVKD. The CDR3 is 16 residues long. V shed 4 bases, J shed 3 bases, and the junction held 4 bases outside the gene matches. CDR3 bases: TGTGCCACCAGTGAGGGTGGACTAGCGGGGACAGATACGCAGTATTTT. Translation gives CATSEGGLAGTDTQYF.

Only a few counts were recorded for this clone. This chain uses TRBV7-2 with TRBJ1-5; weak D call: TRBD1 (5 bases). V was trimmed by 3 bases and J by 4 bases, leaving 10 bases between them. Germline V gene sequence: CDR1 SGHTA, CDR2 FQGNSA. The CDR3 is made up of 14 amino acids. This chain's CDR3 is CASSLIGGNQPQHF. In DNA, the CDR3 is TGTGCCAGCAGCTTGATTGGGGGGAATCAGCCCCAGCATTTT.

This clone was counted between two and nine times. This chain connects TRBV6-5 to TRBJ1-5; no definite D call. Between the trimmed V and J ends, which lost 4 bases and 3 bases, there was a span of 10 bases. The CDR3 has 14 amino acids. Germline lookup yields CDR1 MNHEY and CDR2 SVGAGI. As DNA, the CDR3 is TGTGCCAGCAGTTCCCACCAAGCCAATCAGCCCCAGCATTTT. Protein: CASSSHQANQPQHF.

The genes are TRBV30 and TRBJ1-4, with 7 bases fitting TRBD1. The CDR3 length is 16 residues. The junction had 13 bases not matched to a gene; V was cut back by 2 bases and J by 7 bases. Germline assignment: CDR1 GTSNPN and CDR2 SVGIG (reference sequence). In DNA, the CDR3 is TGTGCCTGGAGTACCGCGACAGGGCCGCGGGGTGAAAAACTGTTTTTT. Its protein product is CAWSTATGPRGEKLFF.

The chain employs TRBV5-1 and TRBJ1-2, with 9 bases that match TRBD1. V shed 5 bases, J shed 3 bases, and the junction held 17 bases outside the gene matches. Germline V gene sequence: CDR1 SGHRS, CDR2 YFSETQ. There are 18 residues in the CDR3. CDR3 sequence (DNA): TGCGCCAGCAGTCGATTGGGCCCCGGGACAGGGCGCGACTATGGCTACACCTTC. This encodes CASSRLGPGTGRDYGYTF. The full variable domain, rest sourced from reference TRBV5-1 and TRBJ1-2, is KAGVTQTPRYLIKTRGQQVTLSCSPISGHRSVSWYQQTPGQGLQFLFEYFSETQRNKGNFPGRFSGRQFSNSRSEMNVSTLELGDSALYLCASSRLGPGTGRDYGYTFGSGTRLTVV.

This clone was detected once. V and J are TRBV28 and TRBJ2-7; the match to TRBD1 covers 8 bases. There are 12 residues in the CDR3. Germline V lookup: CDR1 MDHEN, CDR2 SYDVKM. V was clipped by 2 bases and J by 9 bases; unmatched bases: 3. The chain's CDR3 is CASSLRDRWQYF. For the CDR3, the DNA is TGTGCCAGCAGTTTACGGGACAGGTGGCAGTACTTC.

CDR3 region: CASSSRTGSYGYTF. Here the CDR3 DNA reads TGTGCCAGCAGTTCCAGGACAGGAAGCTATGGCTACACCTTC. This chain uses TRBV6-5 with TRBJ1-2, with 7 nucleotides matching TRBD1. The CDR3 loop spans 14 amino acids. The trim removed 4 bases at V and 4 bases at J, leaving 6 bases unmatched. Germline V CDR1 and CDR2: MNHEY, SVGAGI.

J is TRBJ2-3 and V is TRBV9; D unclear. Trimming took off 0 bases at V and 7 bases at J, with 9 bases between the two ends. Germline assignment: CDR1 SGDLS and CDR2 YYNGEE. The CDR3 has 13 residues. This chain's CDR3 is CASSVEGAYTQYF. The CDR3 DNA reads as TGTGCCAGCAGCGTAGAAGGAGCTTATACGCAGTATTTT.

V usage is TRBV6-5 and J usage is TRBJ1-2, with TRBD1 matching 8 bases. V lost 4 bases, J lost 3 bases, and 1 base stayed unmatched. Looked up from germline, CDR1 is MNHEY and CDR2 is SVGAGI. This CDR3 comprises 13 residues. Here the CDR3 reads CASSLQGDYGYTF. In nucleotides, the CDR3 is TGTGCCAGCAGTTTACAGGGGGACTATGGCTACACCTTC.

The count of this clone is one. J is TRBJ1-2 and V is TRBV7-9, with 8 positions matching TRBD1. Germline-derived CDR1 and CDR2 are SEHNR and FQNEAQ (reference sequence). The CDR3 consists of 15 residues. Trimming took 5 bases from V and 1 from J; bases not matched to a gene: 6. The CDR3 DNA reads as TGTGCCAGCAGCATCGACAGGGGCCGTAACTATGGCTACACCTTC. Amino acid sequence: CASSIDRGRNYGYTF.

CDR3 loop: CASSLHPQGYTGELFF. In DNA form, the CDR3 reads TGTGCCAGCAGCTTACACCCACAGGGTTACACCGGGGAGCTGTTTTTT. This chain joins TRBV7-2 and TRBJ2-2; weak D call: TRBD1 (6 bases). The V end lost 2 bases, the J end lost 3 bases, and 13 bases lay between the germline ends. The CDR3 contains 16 residues. Per germline, CDR1 SGHTA and CDR2 FQGNSA.

The chain employs TRBV5-6 and TRBJ2-1; D is perhaps TRBD2 (5 bases). The CDR3 is made up of 14 amino acids. V was cut by 1 base and J by 3 bases, with 8 bases left in between. The germline CDR1 and CDR2 sequences are SGHDT and YYEEEE. The CDR3 here is CASSLTGFYNEQFF. In DNA form, the CDR3 reads TGTGCCAGCAGCTTGACGGGATTCTACAATGAGCAGTTCTTC.